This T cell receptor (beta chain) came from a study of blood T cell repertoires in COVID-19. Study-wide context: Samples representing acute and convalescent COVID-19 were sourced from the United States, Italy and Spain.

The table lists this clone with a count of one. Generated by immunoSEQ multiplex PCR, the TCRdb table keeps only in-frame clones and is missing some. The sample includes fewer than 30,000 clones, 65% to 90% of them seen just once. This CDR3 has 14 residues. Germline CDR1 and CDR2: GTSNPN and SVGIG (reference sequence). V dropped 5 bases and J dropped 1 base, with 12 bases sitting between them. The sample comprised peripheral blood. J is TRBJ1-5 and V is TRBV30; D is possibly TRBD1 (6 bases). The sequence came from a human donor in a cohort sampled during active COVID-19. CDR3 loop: CAWGGRGSNQPQHF. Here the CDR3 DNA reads TGTGCCTGGGGGGGCCGAGGGAGCAATCAGCCCCAGCATTTT. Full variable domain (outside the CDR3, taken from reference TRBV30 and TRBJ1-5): SQTIHQWPATLVQPVGSPLSLECTVEGTSNPNLYWYRQAAGRGLQLLFYSVGIGQISSEVPQNLSASRPQDRQFILSSKKLLLSDSGFYLCAWGGRGSNQPQHFGDGTRLSIL.